This TCR beta chain derives from a study of beta chain features in type 1 diabetes. Reverse transcribing all isolated RNA meant expressed TCRB transcripts were sequenced. Sequenced by immunoSEQ multiplex PCR; TCRdb stores in-frame clones only, minus some. The sample holds roughly 150,000 clones; approximately 8.7% are singletons and the top ten take 0.7%. A single heparinised blood sample, averaging around 0.11 L, was obtained per donor. Staining for CD45RO/CCR7/CD25/CD127/CD95/CD27 allowed sorting of CD4+ naive, central memory, regulatory and stem cell-like memory cells. Study outcomes and limitations: A moderate, significant TCRB CDR3 shortening appeared in type 1 diabetes across four CD4+ subsets. A closer apparent resemblance between naive, central memory and Treg TCRB repertoires was seen in patients than in healthy donors.

This clone has only a few counts. Its antigen is as yet unknown. The CDR3 is 14 amino acids. Per the germline V gene, CDR1 is KGHSH and CDR2 is LQKENI. Deletions cut 2 bases from V and 4 bases from J, with 8 bases between. The specimen was central memory CD4+ T cells from blood. V is TRBV18 and J is TRBJ1-4; the D gene is possibly TRBD1 (6 bases). The receptor was isolated from a woman in her twenties or thirties with type 1 diabetes. In nucleotides, the CDR3 is TGTGCCAGCTCACCAAGGGGGAGTAATGAAAAACTGTTTTTT. It yields the protein CASSPRGSNEKLFF.